The sequence of this T cell receptor beta chain was determined in a study of cytomegalovirus exposure and HLA in healthy donors. PCR employed 60 Vbeta and 13 Jbeta primers. As handled by the study authors: In a later analysis, around 87 million unique TCR beta chains included roughly 11 million shared by two or more donors. Assay: immunoSEQ multiplex PCR; the TCRdb copy retains only in-frame clones and omits some. V, J and clone size are taken as reported in that table, and D and trimming were inferred from the DNA itself. The sample consists of around 74,000 clones, roughly 85% of them appearing once. Germline CDR1 and CDR2: MNHNS and SASEGT. The ends lost 2 bases at V and 4 bases at J; junction bases unmatched: 7. The CDR3 consists of 15 residues. This clone showed up just a few times. The target antigen is unknown. Findings and caveats of the study: Common viral pathogens were later found to be apparently linked to several of the most significant clusters. Across all donors, roughly uniform sequencing depth was an assumption of the presence/absence analyses. High sensitivity and specificity were reportedly achieved when the classifier diagnosed cytomegalovirus status.

The sample taken for sequencing was PBMCs. The V and J genes are TRBV6-1 and TRBJ2-5; 7 bases agree with TRBD2. This receptor was identified in a man aged 25 to 40 in good health and CMV-seronegative. The CDR3 DNA follows: TGTGCCAGCAGTGAATTTTCGGGGGGACCAGAGACCCAGTACTTC. Its translation: CASSEFSGGPETQYF.